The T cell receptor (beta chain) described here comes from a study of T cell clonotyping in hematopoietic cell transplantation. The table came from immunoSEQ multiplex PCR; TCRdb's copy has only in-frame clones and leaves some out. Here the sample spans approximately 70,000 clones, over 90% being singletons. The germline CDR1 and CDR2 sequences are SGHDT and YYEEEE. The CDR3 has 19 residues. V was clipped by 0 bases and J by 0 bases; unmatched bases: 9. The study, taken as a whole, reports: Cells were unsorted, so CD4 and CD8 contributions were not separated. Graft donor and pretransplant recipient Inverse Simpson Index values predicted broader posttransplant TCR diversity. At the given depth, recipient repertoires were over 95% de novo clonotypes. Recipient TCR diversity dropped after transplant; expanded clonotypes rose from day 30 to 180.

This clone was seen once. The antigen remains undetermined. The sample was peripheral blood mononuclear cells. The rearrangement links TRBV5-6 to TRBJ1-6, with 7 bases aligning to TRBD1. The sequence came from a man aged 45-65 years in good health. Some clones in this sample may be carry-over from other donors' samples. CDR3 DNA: TGTGCCAGCAGCTTGGGAGCATTGGGGGACAGCTCCTATAATTCACCCCTCCACTTT. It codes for CASSLGALGDSSYNSPLHF. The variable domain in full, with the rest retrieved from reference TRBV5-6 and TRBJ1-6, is DAGVTQSPTHLIKTRGQQVTLRCSPKSGHDTVSWYQQALGQGPQFIFQYYEEEERQRGNFPDRFSGHQFPNYSSELNVNALLLGDSALYLCASSLGALGDSSYNSPLHFGNGTRLTVT.